This is a list of T cell receptor beta chains from one sample in a study of T cells in Graves' hyperthyroidism and ophthalmopathy. MiXCR, applied by TCRdb to the multiplex PCR reads, yields one record per CDR3 protein. This sample yields about 700,000 distinct CDR3 sequences, of which 14% are seen a single time; more than 8.5% belongs to the top ten. Sequenced material: blood. The receptors were gathered from a woman aged 18-29 years with Graves' hyperthyroidism. The CDR3 runs from the conserved cysteine through the conserved F or W. D genes are given only for firm matches. Clone size is stated in some rows and not others, as once, few, many or a class when expanded.

d_gene: TRBD2; abundance: -; v_gene: TRBV10-3; CDR3aa: CAIRPSGDWETQYF
d_gene: -; abundance: many; v_gene: TRBV10-3; CDR3aa: CAISEAGRVNQPQHF
d_gene: -; abundance: many; v_gene: TRBV12-3/TRBV12-4; CDR3aa: CASRGGGLETQYF
d_gene: -; abundance: few; v_gene: TRBV2; CDR3aa: CASIQAGRSPLHF
d_gene: -; abundance: many; v_gene: TRBV12-3/TRBV12-4; CDR3aa: CASSFLTGNQPQHF
d_gene: TRBD2; abundance: -; v_gene: TRBV27; CDR3aa: CASSLIGSGSGEQYF
d_gene: -; abundance: few; v_gene: TRBV24-1; CDR3aa: CATSGGDPAGELFF
d_gene: -; abundance: many; v_gene: TRBV15; CDR3aa: CATGKGQGGPNTEAFF
d_gene: -; abundance: few; v_gene: TRBV15; CDR3aa: CATSRPGSFIQYF
d_gene: TRBD1; abundance: few; v_gene: TRBV9; CDR3aa: CASSVTTGSYEQYF
d_gene: -; abundance: many; v_gene: TRBV4-1; CDR3aa: CASSQPLGNTEAFF
d_gene: TRBD2; abundance: -; v_gene: TRBV7-3; CDR3aa: CASSLGLGDNEQFF
d_gene: -; abundance: many; v_gene: TRBV30; CDR3aa: CASPGATMNTEAFF
d_gene: -; abundance: many; v_gene: TRBV5-6; CDR3aa: CASSLERSGSFSEAFF
d_gene: -; abundance: -; v_gene: TRBV12-3/TRBV12-4; CDR3aa: CASSFGGRARGQPQHF
d_gene: -; abundance: -; v_gene: TRBV20-1; CDR3aa: CSASTRAGGNTEAFF
d_gene: -; abundance: few; v_gene: TRBV20-1; CDR3aa: CSARVSGRRITDTQYF
d_gene: -; abundance: many; v_gene: TRBV2; CDR3aa: CASSYRQTTNEKLFF
d_gene: -; abundance: many; v_gene: TRBV6-1; CDR3aa: CASSPFTGSYGYTF
d_gene: -; abundance: many; v_gene: TRBV29-1; CDR3aa: CSVAVNEQFF
d_gene: TRBD1; abundance: few; v_gene: TRBV30; CDR3aa: CACNRGQGVTPWGNTIYF
d_gene: -; abundance: once; v_gene: TRBV6-1; CDR3aa: CASSRSNSMGYTF
d_gene: -; abundance: few; v_gene: TRBV6-6; CDR3aa: CASSYAEMNTEAFF
d_gene: -; abundance: -; v_gene: TRBV28; CDR3aa: CASSSRDSNTGELFF
d_gene: -; abundance: many; v_gene: TRBV20-1; CDR3aa: CSAEGGFYEQYF
d_gene: -; abundance: many; v_gene: TRBV30; CDR3aa: CAWSAPVYTGSGNTIYF
d_gene: TRBD2; abundance: few; v_gene: TRBV5-4; CDR3aa: CASSSPSGAITDTQYF
d_gene: TRBD2; abundance: few; v_gene: TRBV15; CDR3aa: CATSGGTSDEQFF
d_gene: TRBD2; abundance: many; v_gene: TRBV6-6; CDR3aa: CASSYRLAASTDTQYF
d_gene: TRBD2; abundance: -; v_gene: TRBV9; CDR3aa: CASSMDSGGYEQYF
d_gene: -; abundance: many; v_gene: TRBV30; CDR3aa: CAWSVLEDTQYF
d_gene: -; abundance: -; v_gene: TRBV5-4; CDR3aa: CASSFMRVESTDTQYF
d_gene: TRBD2; abundance: many; v_gene: TRBV6-1; CDR3aa: CASSEALAGAYEQYF